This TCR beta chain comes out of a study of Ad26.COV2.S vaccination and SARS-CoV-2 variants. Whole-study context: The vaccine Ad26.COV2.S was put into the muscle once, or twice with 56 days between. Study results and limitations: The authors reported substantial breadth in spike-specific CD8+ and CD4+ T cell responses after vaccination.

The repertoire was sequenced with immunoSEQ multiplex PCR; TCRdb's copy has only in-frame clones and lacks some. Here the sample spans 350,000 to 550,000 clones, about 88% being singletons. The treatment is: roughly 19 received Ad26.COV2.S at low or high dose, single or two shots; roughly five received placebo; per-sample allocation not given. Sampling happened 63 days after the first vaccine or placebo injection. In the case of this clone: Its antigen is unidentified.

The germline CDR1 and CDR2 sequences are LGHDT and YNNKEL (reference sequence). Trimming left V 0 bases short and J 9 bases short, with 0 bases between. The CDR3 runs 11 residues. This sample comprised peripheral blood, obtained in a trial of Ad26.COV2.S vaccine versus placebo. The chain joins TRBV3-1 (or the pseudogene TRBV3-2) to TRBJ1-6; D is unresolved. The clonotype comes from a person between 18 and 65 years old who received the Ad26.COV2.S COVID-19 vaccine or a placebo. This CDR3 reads CASSQDSPLHF. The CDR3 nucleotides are TGTGCCAGCAGCCAAGATTCACCCCTCCACTTT.